The 22 T cell receptor beta chains below were found in one sample sequenced in a study of T cells in localized non-small cell lung cancer. Measured with immunoSEQ multiplex PCR; TCRdb has only the in-frame clones, and not every one. The sample carries approximately 100,000 clones, approximately 91% recorded once. The sequencing here drew on PBMCs, taken before any cancer treatment. These receptors came from a woman aged 35 to 70 with stage II squamous cell lung carcinoma.

This clone was detected only once. The chain couples TRBV7-8 to TRBJ1-5; D remains ambiguous. The CDR3 spans 13 residues. Germline values: CDR1 SGHVS, CDR2 FQNEAQ. V shed 1 base and J shed 7 bases, with 8 bases lying between them. The CDR3 region is CASSLGSWQPQHF. The CDR3 nucleotides are TGTGCCAGCAGCTTAGGGAGCTGGCAGCCCCAGCATTTT.

The chain has TRBV7-8 and TRBJ2-5; D is uncertain. V lost 5 bases and J 5 bases, leaving 3 bases between the germline ends. Germline V gene sequence: CDR1 SGHVS, CDR2 FQNEAQ. This CDR3 comprises 10 residues. The CDR3 reads CASSGETQYF. CDR3 nucleotides: TGTGCCAGCAGCGGCGAGACCCAGTACTTC. Supplemented by reference TRBV7-8 and TRBJ2-5, the full variable domain reads GAGVSQSPRYKVAKRGQDVALRCDPISGHVSLFWYQQALGQGPEFLTYFQNEAQLDKSGLPSDRFFAERPEGSVSTLKIQRTQQEDSAVYLCASSGETQYFGPGTRLLVL.

The genes are TRBV20-1 and TRBJ1-2; 7 bases line up with TRBD1. Trimming at V came to 5 bases and at J to 7 bases, leaving 4 bases not matched to a gene. This CDR3 is built from 11 residues. Looked up from germline, CDR1 is DFQATT and CDR2 is SNEGSKA (reference sequence). The CDR3 coding sequence is TGCAGTGCTCCTCCAGGGGGTGGCTACACCTTC. Protein sequence: CSAPPGGGYTF.

The chain recombines TRBV6-1 with TRBJ2-3, with a tentative D call TRBD1 (5 bases). CDR3 length: 15 amino acids. Per the germline V gene, CDR1 is MNHNS and CDR2 is SASEGT. The V end was cut by 2 bases, the J end by 2 bases, with 11 bases between. The CDR3 coding sequence is TGTGCCAGCAGTGAACAGGGTTCCCCCACAGATACGCAGTATTTT. This sequence encodes CASSEQGSPTDTQYF.

This clone appeared once. The gene calls are TRBV5-1 and TRBJ2-1; possible D gene TRBD1, 5 bases. This CDR3 spans 15 amino acids. Per germline, CDR1 SGHRS and CDR2 YFSETQ. Trimming shortened V by 6 bases and J by 2 bases, and 15 bases separated the two germline ends. CDR3 sequence reads: CASNKMLGAYNEQFF. The CDR3 DNA follows: TGCGCCAGCAATAAGATGCTAGGGGCCTACAATGAGCAGTTCTTC. Complete variable domain (other parts from reference TRBV5-1 and TRBJ2-1): KAGVTQTPRYLIKTRGQQVTLSCSPISGHRSVSWYQQTPGQGLQFLFEYFSETQRNKGNFPGRFSGRQFSNSRSEMNVSTLELGDSALYLCASNKMLGAYNEQFFGPGTRLTVL.

CDR3 bases: TGTGCCAGTAGTATAGTAGGGGGAGTCACTGAAGCTTTCTTT. Residues: CASSIVGGVTEAFF. The rearrangement joins TRBV19 to TRBJ1-1; TRBD1 is a possible D gene (6 bases). CDR3 length: 14 amino acids. V lost 1 base to trimming and J lost 4 bases, with 10 bases between them. Per germline, CDR1 LNHDA and CDR2 SQIVND (reference sequence). The full variable domain, in which reference TRBV19 and TRBJ1-1 provide the parts outside the CDR3, is DGGITQSPKYLFRKEGQNVTLSCEQNLNHDAMYWYRQDPGQGLRLIYYSQIVNDFQKGDIAEGYSVSREKKESFPLTVTSAQKNPTAFYLCASSIVGGVTEAFFGQGTRLTVV.

The rearrangement uses TRBV4-1 and TRBJ2-7; D perhaps matches TRBD2 (5 bases). V lost 4 bases to trimming and J lost 7 bases, with 17 bases between them. The CDR3 contains 14 residues. Germline V lookup: CDR1 MGHRA, CDR2 YSYEKL. The CDR3 DNA reads as TGCGCCAGCAGCCCACAGATCCGAGAGGGTGAGCAGTACTTC. This sequence encodes CASSPQIREGEQYF.

J is TRBJ1-1 and V is TRBV11-2; D might be TRBD1 (6 bases). The CDR3 totals 16 residues. V shed 3 bases and J shed 3 bases, with 17 bases lying between them. Germline CDR1 and CDR2: SGHAT and FQNNGV. The CDR3 coding sequence is TGTGCCAGCAGCTTTGCCCCGACAGGTCGGGACACTGAAGCTTTCTTT. Translating it yields CASSFAPTGRDTEAFF.

Notes on this clone: This CDR3 is also generated by other DNA sequences in the sample. The genes are TRBV6-1 and TRBJ1-5, with D possibly matching TRBD1 (5 bases). Germline V gives CDR1 MNHNS, CDR2 SASEGT. V was pared by 4 bases and J by 5 bases, with 9 bases between. The CDR3 is made up of 13 amino acids. The CDR3 DNA follows: TGTGCCAGCAGTGTAGGGGTGGATCAGCCCCAGCATTTT. Protein: CASSVGVDQPQHF.

J is TRBJ1-5 and V is TRBV15; 7 bases are shared with TRBD1. CDR3 length: 16 residues. The germline V gene encodes CDR1 LNHNV and CDR2 YYDKDF (reference sequence). Trimming took 0 bases from V and 4 from J; bases not matched to a gene: 6. For the CDR3, the DNA is TGTGCCACCAGCAGAGATCTGGCAGGGGGGAATCAGCCCCAGCATTTT. Translation gives CATSRDLAGGNQPQHF.

This clone was seen just once. The gene calls are TRBV28 and TRBJ1-5; D is undetermined. CDR3 length: 15 residues. Per the germline V gene, CDR1 is MDHEN and CDR2 is SYDVKM. Trimming pared 3 bases from V and 1 base from J, leaving 10 bases between. DNA of the CDR3: TGTGCCAGCAGTTTCGGAAGGGCCAGCAATCAGCCCCAGCATTTT. Translation: CASSFGRASNQPQHF.

This sequence joins TRBV5-4 and TRBJ2-7; perhaps TRBD2 as D (6 bases). Germline CDR1 reads SGHNT; CDR2 reads YYREEE (reference sequence). V was cut by 3 bases and J by 3 bases, with 13 bases left in between. This CDR3 is built from 14 residues. The CDR3 reads CASSSTLGGYEQYF. The CDR3 nucleotides are TGTGCCAGCAGCTCAACTCTGGGGGGCTACGAGCAGTACTTC.

The V call is TRBV6-6, the J call TRBJ1-6; D is uncertain. The CDR3 runs 14 residues. V shed 8 bases and J shed 9 bases, with 17 bases lying between them. Germline loops: CDR1 MNHNY, CDR2 SVGAGI (reference sequence). The CDR3 loop is CASSLTTRGSPLHF. The CDR3 DNA reads TGTGCCAGCTCCCTCACAACCCGGGGTTCACCCCTCCACTTT.

The rearrangement links TRBV6-5 to TRBJ2-5; TRBD2 agrees at 9 bases. Germline CDR1 is MNHEY and CDR2 is SVGAGI. Unmatched junction bases numbered 6, after V lost 6 bases and J lost 1 base. The CDR3 is made up of 15 amino acids. The CDR3 DNA is TGTGCCAGCAGGATGCGGGGGGGTCCCCAAGAGACCCAGTACTTC. As protein: CASRMRGGPQETQYF.

The chain carries TRBV4-2 and TRBJ2-5; a weak D match, TRBD2 (7 bases). With 0 bases removed from V and 5 bases from J, the gap between germline ends came to 10 bases. The CDR3 contains 14 residues. CDR1 is LGHNA, CDR2 YNFKEQ, per germline. CDR3 bases: TGTGCCAGCAGCCAAGAAGGGGGGGATGAGACCCAGTACTTC. It encodes CASSQEGGDETQYF.

The rearrangement joins TRBV10-3 to TRBJ2-7; 9 nucleotides line up with TRBD1. This CDR3 is 14 amino acids long. Germline loops: CDR1 ENHRY, CDR2 SYGVKD. Trimming cost V 6 bases and J 2 bases; bases outside gene matches: 5. CDR3 DNA sequence: TGTGCCATCAGAGGGACAGGGTCCACCTACGAGCAGTACTTC. Protein: CAIRGTGSTYEQYF.

This chain joins TRBV5-1 and TRBJ1-2, with D possibly TRBD1 on 6 matching bases. V shed 4 bases and J shed 5 bases, with 9 bases lying between them. The CDR3 spans 12 residues. From germline, CDR1 is SGHRS and CDR2 YFSETQ. The chain's CDR3 is CASSVQGYGYTF. The CDR3 nucleotides are TGCGCCAGCAGCGTACAGGGTTATGGCTACACCTTC.

V is TRBV5-1 and J is TRBJ2-3; no clear D. The germline gives CDR1 SGHRS, CDR2 YFSETQ. Between the trimmed V and J ends, which lost 3 bases and 5 bases, there was a span of 7 bases. The CDR3 length is 12 residues. In nucleotides, the CDR3 is TGCGCCAGCAGCTCACCCGGAGATACGCAGTATTTT. Protein: CASSSPGDTQYF.

This chain links TRBV11-2 with TRBJ2-7; 8 positions match TRBD1. The CDR3 sequence is 13 residues long. Germline-derived CDR1 and CDR2 are SGHAT and FQNNGV. Germline trimming cut 5 bases from V and 5 bases from J; bases unmatched to any gene: 5. The CDR3 nucleotides are TGTGCCAGCAGCCGTTCGACAGGGGACGAGCAGTACTTC. Encoded protein: CASSRSTGDEQYF.

The chain uses TRBV11-3 and TRBJ1-3; D uncertain. The CDR3 is 13 residues long. Germline CDR1 is SGHNT and CDR2 is YENEEA. V was cut by 3 bases and J by 2 bases, with 5 bases left in between. Written as DNA, the CDR3 is TGTGCCAGCAGCTTGAGCGCTGGAAACACCATATATTTT. This encodes CASSLSAGNTIYF.

In this sample, this clone turned up once. CDR3 sequence (DNA): TGTGCCAGCAGACCGAACCTGGAGGGGGAAGGTGGCTACACCTTC. Translation: CASRPNLEGEGGYTF. The rearrangement links TRBV27 to TRBJ1-2, with D possibly TRBD1 on 6 matching bases. Germline loops: CDR1 MNHEY, CDR2 SMNVEV (reference sequence). The CDR3 extends over 15 amino acids. Trimming removed 6 bases from V and 7 bases from J, with 21 bases in between.

The gene calls are TRBV6-5 and TRBJ2-7; a weak D match, TRBD2 (6 bases). V lost 0 bases and J 0 bases, leaving 9 bases between the germline ends. This CDR3 has 15 residues. The germline CDR1 and CDR2 sequences are MNHEY and SVGAGI. The CDR3 DNA reads TGTGCCAGCAGTTACTCTGAGACTAGCTCCTACGAGCAGTACTTC. Translated: CASSYSETSSYEQYF.